This T cell receptor beta chain was obtained from a study of blood T cell repertoires in COVID-19. Study overall: Sample material is recorded as cDNA or gDNA derived from T cells, B-cell-depleted T cells, or PBMCs.

Trimming took 1 base from V and 0 from J, leaving 13 bases between them. The germline V gene encodes CDR1 SGHVS and CDR2 FQNEAQ. This CDR3 spans 17 amino acids. Seattle cases were enrolled at active infection and followed longitudinally. Per the original data handling: Reference gene primer amplification gave nucleated cell count estimates. Sequencing used immunoSEQ multiplex PCR; TCRdb keeps in-frame clones, though not all of them. The V and J calls and clone size are taken from that table; D and trimming were inferred from the DNA. Among approximately 150,000 clones listed, approximately 95% were seen once.

The chain employs TRBV7-8 and TRBJ2-1, with D possibly being TRBD1 (5 bases). The sequence was obtained from a woman aged 60-75 years with COVID-19, enrolled during active disease. The sequenced material came from peripheral blood. In nucleotides, the CDR3 is TGTGCCAGCAGCTTAGGACAGTTTAGTAGCTCCTACAATGAGCAGTTCTTC. It encodes CASSLGQFSSSYNEQFF.